This TCR beta chain was captured in a study of shared clonotypes between healthy human individuals. Across the whole study: Ranging from 18 to 49 in age, donors were two women and a few men.

Clones were read by immunoSEQ multiplex PCR, and TCRdb kept only the in-frame ones, dropping some. This sample yields 2 million to 2.5 million clones, of which roughly 93% are seen a single time; around 0.37% belongs to the top ten. On this clone: In the same sample, other DNA sequences code for this CDR3.

Trimming pared 3 bases from V and 4 bases from J, leaving 7 bases between. The CDR3 loop spans 13 amino acids. CDR1 and CDR2 from the germline V gene are KGHSH and LQKENI. V is TRBV18 and J is TRBJ1-5; D remains ambiguous. This TCR was sampled from a man aged 18 to 35 in good health. Some clones in this sample may be carry-over from other donors' samples. The source material was naive CD4+ T cells from PBMCs. This sample's subset: CD45RA+ positively selected. CDR3 nucleotides: TGTGCCAGCTCACCGGGAGGGAATCAGCCCCAGCATTTT. This sequence encodes CASSPGGNQPQHF.